This record looks at one TCR beta chain sequence and its context. This clone was seen only once. Its target antigen remains unknown. Within one base of it there is no much larger clone, and no base qualities were kept. To sequence the TCRbeta CDR3 region, genomic DNA was isolated from the sorted cells. TCRbeta CDR3 regions were sequenced using the immunoSEQ Assay. This immuneACCESS table, as held by TCRdb, lists in-frame sequences with V and J called but not all clones. Of the missing ones, under half trace to an unresolved V gene in checked studies; the others have no known cause. Here the sample has about 62,000 clones; roughly 90% occur a single time. The ten biggest clones cover 0.62% of the sample. Patients with a history of autoimmune disease or receiving systemic immunosuppression were excluded from the trial. In every dose cohort, peripheral blood was drawn for TCR sequencing at baseline, cycle 4 day 1, and cycle 7 day 1. Samples came from an open-label, multicenter, first-in-human phase I dose-escalation trial of ivuxolimab. Adults with locally advanced or metastatic head and neck squamous cell, hepatocellular, melanoma or renal cell carcinoma were enrolled in the trial. Before TCR sequencing, CD4+ and CD8+ T cells were separately sorted from peripheral blood.

This sample is drawn from a study of OX40 agonist ivuxolimab in advanced cancers. Notes on the research overall: The costimulatory receptor OX40 (CD134) was targeted by ivuxolimab, a fully human IgG2 agonistic monoclonal antibody. Intravenous ivuxolimab was administered to patients every 2 weeks at six dose levels: 0.01, 0.1, 0.3, 1.5, 3 and 10 mg/kg. Of the roughly 51 patients in dose escalation, approximately 20 had hepatocellular carcinoma, some 15 had melanoma, 9 had renal cell carcinoma and 9 had head and neck cancer. The dose-escalation cohort was roughly 83% male with a mean age of about 54 years, ranging from about 20 to 80. Patients were allowed to have had prior anti-PD-1, anti-PD-L1 or anti-CTLA-4 therapy, and approximately 40% of the dose-escalation patients had been treated with checkpoint inhibitors. Partial responses occurred in three dose-escalation patients: two with cutaneous melanoma and one with hepatocellular carcinoma. Peripheral TCRbeta sequencing was intended to test whether TCR sequence diversity was altered and clonal T-cell expansion was caused by ivuxolimab. The paper covers the monotherapy dose-escalation part of the phase I ivuxolimab trial, which included N of about 51 patients.

V drops 7 bases and J drops 5 bases, leaving 16 bases in between. The CDR3 covers 14 residues, taking in both the cysteine and the phenylalanine. Left in the record is the CDR3 DNA by itself, 42 bases read in frame from the first base. The CDR1 and CDR2 encoded by the germline V gene are SGHVS and FQNEAQ. The paper's findings and limits, for the study overall: After ivuxolimab, more expanded clones were found on average in CD8+ T cells than in CD4+ T cells. At doses of 0.1 to 3.0 mg/kg, clonal expansion of both CD4+ and CD8+ T cells in blood was seen between baseline and week 6. Low levels of normalized T-cell clonal expansion were also seen in some nonresponding patients. The antigen specificity of the peripheral T cells that underwent clonal expansion was not determined. In partial responders in the 0.1-3.0 mg/kg groups, normalized peripheral clonal expansion was found to be among the lowest, especially among CD8+ T cells.

Recombination connected TRBV7-8 to TRBJ2-3; the D gene cannot be resolved reliably. This TCR was sampled from an adult with an advanced solid tumor such as melanoma, head and neck, liver or kidney cancer. The source was CD4+ or CD8+ T cells sorted from blood, collected in a trial of the OX40 agonist ivuxolimab. The CDR3 protein: CASTTPQGLDTQYF. The DNA sequence follows: TGTGCCAGCACTACCCCCCAAGGGTTAGATACGCAGTATTTT.